The sequence of this TCR beta chain was determined in a study of blood T cell repertoires in COVID-19. Study-level background: In each case, the material was cDNA or gDNA derived from T cells, B-cell-depleted T cells, or PBMCs.

Seattle patients were enrolled while actively infected and followed longitudinally. The CDR3 spans 13 residues. Germline V gene lookup returns CDR1 MNHEY and CDR2 SVGAGI. Trimming cost V 7 bases and J 3 bases; bases outside gene matches: 5. Using immunoSEQ multiplex PCR, the repertoire was profiled, and TCRdb retains in-frame clones only, with some absent. The table shows approximately 65,000 clones, with about 90% occurring only once. V gene TRBV6-5 combines with J gene TRBJ2-7; 8 bases agree with TRBD2. The sequence came from a man aged 50 or older with COVID-19, enrolled during active disease. The source material was peripheral blood. The CDR3 reads CASNPGGDYEQYF. Written as DNA, the CDR3 is TGTGCCAGCAACCCGGGGGGGGACTACGAGCAGTACTTC.